The clone carrying this T cell receptor (beta chain) was counted ten times or more. Its cognate antigen is unknown. This sample is drawn from a study of neurological immune-mediated disorders. Study outcomes and limitations: The most TCR clonal expansion was seen in HTLV-1-associated myelopathy, and the least was seen in multiple sclerosis, which fell below healthy controls.

A 10-nucleotide random UMI tagged transcripts in template-switch 5'RACE cDNA synthesis. MiXCR, applied by TCRdb to the 5' RACE reads, yields one record per CDR3 protein. The repertoire holds roughly 42,000 distinct CDR3 sequences, with approximately 13% as singletons. This sample's time point: longitudinal time-point 3. Healthy controls comprised blood bank volunteers in Maryland, USA. The CDR3 runs to 11 residues. From germline, CDR1 is DFQATT and CDR2 SNEGSKA (reference sequence). The V end was cut by 2 bases, the J end by 6 bases, with 8 bases between. The sequenced sample was PBMCs. The chain employs TRBV20-1 and TRBJ2-7, with D perhaps TRBD2 (5 bases). This clonotype was obtained from a man aged 25-40 years in good health. The CDR3 spells CSARPGGEQYF. Here the CDR3 DNA reads TGCAGTGCTAGACCCGGAGGCGAGCAGTACTTC.